The 6 T cell receptor beta chains below come from one sample, sequenced in a study of CXCR3-negative and CXCR3-positive naive CD8 T cells. Libraries of TRB cDNA were made by 5' RACE and carried UMIs. TCRdb processed the 5' RACE reads again and assigns one entry to each CDR3 protein, with no DNA. The clone table shows some 61,000 distinct CDR3 sequences, with the ten largest holding approximately 4.5%. The sample taken for sequencing was naive CXCR3- CD8+ T cells from blood. Documented subset: CD45RO-CCR7+CD27+CD95- naive CD8+ T cells lacking CXCR3 (TNR3-). The receptors shown here come from a human donor in good health. Some clones in this sample may be carry-over from other donors' samples.

V is TRBV15 and J is TRBJ2-1; no DNA is available, so the TRBD1 call from TCRdb remains unchecked. CDR3 length: 14 residues. Germline V lookup: CDR1 LNHNV, CDR2 YYDKDF (reference sequence). CDR3 residues: CATSAGRGPNEQFF.

V is TRBV11-2 and J is TRBJ1-1. CDR3 length equals 13 residues. Germline V gives CDR1 SGHAT, CDR2 FQNNGV. The CDR3 sequence is CATAGGVNTEAFF.

This chain uses TRBV25-1 with TRBJ1-5; TCRdb outputs TRBD1, but without DNA this stays unchecked. The CDR3 is 14 residues long. CDR1 is MGHDK and CDR2 is SYGVNS in the germline V gene. The CDR3: CASSVGLSNQPQHF.

The genes are TRBV7-9 and TRBJ2-1; TCRdb returns TRBD1, unconfirmable since there is no DNA. CDR1 and CDR2 (germline): SEHNR, FQNEAQ (reference sequence). CDR3 length equals 17 residues. This chain's CDR3 is CASSLGGAGTAYNEQFF.

The chain combines TRBV29-1 with TRBJ2-1. This CDR3 has 16 residues. Per germline, CDR1 SQVTM and CDR2 ANQGSEA. The CDR3: CSGILWCLSSYNEQFF.

CDR3 loop: CASTPGRGDYTGELFF. The chain has TRBV6-5 and TRBJ2-2; the D call from TCRdb, TRBD2, cannot be confirmed without DNA. Germline lookup yields CDR1 MNHEY and CDR2 SVGAGI. The CDR3 loop spans 16 amino acids.